Below, 27 T cell receptor beta chains from the same sample are listed, as sequenced in a study of blood T cell repertoires in COVID-19. Measured with immunoSEQ multiplex PCR; TCRdb has only the in-frame clones, and not every one. The sample yields approximately 79,000 clones, 75% to 85% seen once. Sequencing was done on a sample of peripheral blood. These receptors came from a woman in her forties or fifties with acute or convalescent COVID-19.

The chain carries TRBV4-3 and TRBJ1-6, with D tentatively TRBD1 (6 bases). The CDR3 length is 14 residues. Trimming shortened V by 0 bases and J by 15 bases, and 15 bases separated the two germline ends. Germline V CDR1 and CDR2: LGHNA, YSLEER. CDR3 in DNA: TGCGCCAGCAGCCAAGATGAGCGAGGGACACACCTCCACTTT. Translation: CASSQDERGTHLHF.

The chain employs TRBV9 and TRBJ2-5; 9 bases are a match to TRBD2. CDR1 is SGDLS, CDR2 YYNGEE, per germline. After removal of 0 bases from V and 2 bases from J, the junction contained 8 bases not matched to a gene. The CDR3 covers 17 residues. CDR3 sequence (DNA): TGTGCCAGCAGCGTAGGCGGTCTAGCGGGAACACAAGAGACCCAGTACTTC. It codes for CASSVGGLAGTQETQYF. The entire variable domain, with the rest obtained from reference TRBV9 and TRBJ2-5, is as follows: DSGVTQTPKHLITATGQRVTLRCSPRSGDLSVYWYQQSLDQGLQFLIQYYNGEERAKGNILERFSAQQFPDLHSELNLSSLELGDSALYFCASSVGGLAGTQETQYFGPGTRLLVL.

This chain connects TRBV7-2 to TRBJ2-5; D might be TRBD2 (7 bases). CDR1 and CDR2 (germline): SGHTA, FQGNSA. Trimming cost V 5 bases and J 2 bases, with 21 bases left between them. This CDR3 has 17 residues. CDR3 nucleotide sequence: TGTGCCAGCAGCCACGTAGGCGGGGGCTCTCTTCAAGAGACCCAGTACTTC. Translated, it gives CASSHVGGGSLQETQYF.

This clone has just a few counts. V is TRBV29-1 and J is TRBJ2-2; possible D gene TRBD1, 6 bases. CDR3 size: 13 residues. Germline CDR1 is SQVTM and CDR2 is ANQGSEA. Trimming left V 3 bases short and J 1 base short, with 6 bases between. CDR3 DNA: TGCAGCGTTGACAGGGGGAACACCGGGGAGCTGTTTTTT. As protein: CSVDRGNTGELFF.

The gene calls are TRBV28 and TRBJ1-1; TRBD1 matches at 7 bases. CDR3 length: 15 residues. Trimming removed 6 bases from V and 3 bases from J; junction bases left unmatched: 10. Germline V gene data show CDR1 as MDHEN and CDR2 as SYDVKM. The CDR3 coding sequence is TGTGCCAGCAGCCGAGCCTCCACAGGGGACACTGAAGCTTTCTTT. It encodes CASSRASTGDTEAFF.

The chain recombines TRBV25-1 with TRBJ2-3; TRBD2 aligns across 8 bases. Germline V lookup: CDR1 MGHDK, CDR2 SYGVNS. The length of the CDR3 is 15 residues. V lost 6 bases and J lost 5; bases outside the gene matches: 10. The CDR3 sequence is CASRRSSGSGDTQYF. The CDR3, as DNA: TGTGCCAGCAGGAGGTCTAGCGGGTCAGGAGATACGCAGTATTTT.

This chain links TRBV21-1 with TRBJ2-3; the table's D gene call, TRBD1, was not cross checked with the DNA. TRBV21-1 is a pseudogene segment. The CDR3 has 16 amino acids. The CDR3: CASKQGALVITDTQYF. Written as DNA, the CDR3 is TGTGCCAGCAAACAGGGGGCCCTCGTCATCACAGATACGCAGTATTTT.

The V call is TRBV3-1 (or the pseudogene TRBV3-2), the J call TRBJ1-4; 8 positions agree with TRBD1. The germline gives CDR1 LGHDT, CDR2 YNNKEL (reference sequence). Trimming removed 4 bases from V and 7 bases from J; junction bases left unmatched: 5. The CDR3 has 14 residues. CDR3 region: CASSPRTGTEKLFF. The DNA of the CDR3 is TGTGCCAGCAGCCCCCGGACAGGGACTGAAAAACTGTTTTTT.

This clone has just a few counts. The chain joins TRBV5-1 to TRBJ1-6, with a weak D call TRBD1 (5 bases). V was cut by 6 bases and J by 10 bases, with 17 bases left in between. This CDR3 is built from 14 residues. Per the germline V gene, CDR1 is SGHRS and CDR2 is YFSETQ. Here the CDR3 reads CASTQDNQGSPLHF. The CDR3 region has the DNA TGCGCCAGCACCCAGGACAACCAGGGATCACCCCTCCACTTT.

The gene calls are TRBV29-1 and TRBJ2-5; 7 nucleotides line up with TRBD2. The CDR3 sequence is 13 residues long. The V gene end was trimmed by 7 bases and the J gene end by 1 base; junction bases not matched to a gene: 6. The germline gives CDR1 SQVTM, CDR2 ANQGSEA. CDR3 residues: CSAGRVIQETQYF. The CDR3 DNA follows: TGCAGCGCGGGGAGGGTTATCCAAGAGACCCAGTACTTC.

This chain connects TRBV3-1 (or the pseudogene TRBV3-2) to TRBJ2-2; no reliable D call. The germline V and J ends were trimmed by 3 bases and 6 bases, with 8 bases remaining between them. CDR3 length: 13 amino acids. The germline V gene has CDR1 LGHDT and CDR2 YNNKEL (reference sequence). The chain's CDR3 is CASSHRSAGELFF. CDR3 DNA: TGTGCCAGCAGCCACCGGAGCGCCGGGGAGCTGTTTTTT.

The V gene is TRBV28, the J gene TRBJ2-7; the D gene is possibly TRBD1 (5 bases). Trimming stripped 4 bases from V and 0 bases from J, with 7 bases between. This CDR3 is built from 13 residues. Per germline, CDR1 MDHEN and CDR2 SYDVKM. CDR3 DNA sequence: TGTGCCAGCAGTTGGACAAACTCCTACGAGCAGTACTTC. It codes for CASSWTNSYEQYF.

This clone was seen a single time. Other nucleotide sequences in the sample specify the same CDR3. The chain has TRBV5-1 and TRBJ2-3, with 9 positions matching TRBD2. The CDR3 length is 13 residues. Germline trimming cut 5 bases from V and 4 bases from J; bases unmatched to any gene: 2. Germline lookup yields CDR1 SGHRS and CDR2 YFSETQ. The CDR3: CASSLAGADTQYF. The CDR3 nucleotides are TGCGCCAGCAGTTTAGCGGGAGCAGATACGCAGTATTTT.

The gene calls are TRBV7-2 and TRBJ2-7; TRBD2 agrees at 12 bases. CDR1 and CDR2 (germline): SGHTA, FQGNSA. The CDR3 totals 14 residues. The ends lost 6 bases at V and 4 bases at J; junction bases unmatched: 4. The CDR3 loop is CASRLAGGRYEQYF. The CDR3 region has the DNA TGTGCCAGCAGACTAGCGGGAGGTCGGTACGAGCAGTACTTC.

The rearrangement joins TRBV29-1 to TRBJ2-2; weak D call: TRBD2 (5 bases). The CDR3 sequence is 13 residues long. Per the germline V gene, CDR1 is SQVTM and CDR2 is ANQGSEA. V lost 5 bases and J 7 bases, leaving 14 bases between the germline ends. CDR3 region: CSVSFSVDGELFF. The CDR3 region has the DNA TGCAGCGTTTCTTTTAGCGTTGACGGGGAGCTGTTTTTT.

In DNA form, the CDR3 reads TGTGCCAGCAGTGTCCACCGGAGCTCTGGGGCCAACGTCCTGACTTTC. Translation: CASSVHRSSGANVLTF. V is TRBV2 and J is TRBJ2-6, with no clear D. Germline CDR1 reads SNHLY; CDR2 reads FYNNEI. The germline V and J ends were trimmed by 4 bases and 0 bases, with 10 bases remaining between them. The CDR3 is 16 amino acids.

This clone was recorded once. The chain carries TRBV5-1 and TRBJ2-2; 8 bases agree with TRBD1. Germline CDR1 SGHRS, CDR2 YFSETQ. Trimming took 3 bases from V and 3 from J; bases not matched to a gene: 1. This CDR3 region has 14 residues. DNA for the CDR3: TGCGCCAGCAGCTCAGGGGGCGACACCGGGGAGCTGTTTTTT. Translation gives CASSSGGDTGELFF.

The chain joins TRBV6-4 to TRBJ2-3, with 9 bases aligning to TRBD2. Germline CDR1 reads MRHNA; CDR2 reads SNTAGT. The CDR3 has 15 residues. J gave up 4 bases and V 5 bases, and 7 bases lay outside the gene matches. The CDR3 DNA sequence: TGTGCCAGCAGTCACGAAGCGGGAGGCTCAGATACGCAGTATTTT. Its translation: CASSHEAGGSDTQYF.

The V call is TRBV4-2, the J call TRBJ2-5, with 16 bases lining up with TRBD2. Germline CDR1 reads LGHNA; CDR2 reads YNFKEQ. The CDR3 has 21 amino acids. Germline trimming cut 0 bases from V and 7 bases from J; bases unmatched to any gene: 17. CDR3 sequence: CASSQESIGGTSGGGFATQYF. The DNA of the CDR3 is TGTGCCAGCAGCCAAGAATCCATAGGAGGGACTAGCGGGGGGGGTTTTGCGACCCAGTACTTC.

V usage is TRBV12-3 or TRBV12-4 and J usage is TRBJ2-1; no clear D gene. The CDR3 extends over 13 amino acids. V lost 8 bases to trimming and J lost 5 bases, with 13 bases between them. As DNA, the CDR3 is TGTGCCAGCTCGTGGCTGGCCGACAATGAGCAGTTCTTC. It translates to CASSWLADNEQFF.

V is TRBV28 and J is TRBJ1-2; unclear D gene. V lost 6 bases and J 8 bases, leaving 19 bases between the germline ends. Per germline, CDR1 MDHEN and CDR2 SYDVKM. The CDR3 is 14 amino acids. This CDR3 is CASSLTQNERGYTF. The CDR3 DNA follows: TGTGCCAGCAGCCTGACCCAAAACGAGCGCGGCTACACCTTC.

The table lists this clone with a few counts. The genes are TRBV5-4 and TRBJ2-7, with 12 bases that match TRBD1. Germline V gives CDR1 SGHNT, CDR2 YYREEE (reference sequence). Trimming cost V 3 bases and J 2 bases; bases outside gene matches: 6. The CDR3 is 16 residues long. This CDR3 is CASSSGDRGRPYEQYF. Here the CDR3 DNA reads TGTGCCAGCAGCTCAGGGGACAGGGGGCGTCCCTACGAGCAGTACTTC.

This chain connects TRBV4-1 to TRBJ2-1; a possible D gene is TRBD2 (6 bases). Germline assignment: CDR1 MGHRA and CDR2 YSYEKL. Trimming shortened V by 4 bases and J by 7 bases, and 23 bases separated the two germline ends. The CDR3 has 17 residues. The CDR3 sequence: CASSRSSVAGTDNEQFF. CDR3 nucleotide sequence: TGCGCCAGCAGCCGCTCGTCGGTGGCGGGGACTGATAATGAGCAGTTCTTC.

The chain has TRBV4-1 and TRBJ2-2; maybe TRBD2 (6 bases). The CDR3 totals 15 residues. Germline V CDR1 and CDR2: MGHRA, YSYEKL. Trimming left V 5 bases short and J 2 bases short, with 12 bases between. The CDR3 protein is CASSNAGTNTGELFF. The CDR3, as DNA: TGCGCCAGCAGCAACGCCGGGACTAACACCGGGGAGCTGTTTTTT.

The chain has TRBV24-1 and TRBJ2-2; TRBD1 aligns across 10 bases. Germline values: CDR1 KGHDR, CDR2 SFDVKD. CDR3 length: 16 amino acids. After removal of 4 bases from V and 7 bases from J, the junction contained 8 bases not matched to a gene. CDR3 amino acids: CATSEYRTGGIGELFF. CDR3 in DNA: TGTGCCACCAGTGAATATAGGACAGGGGGTATCGGGGAGCTGTTTTTT.

V gene TRBV7-2 combines with J gene TRBJ2-3; TRBD2 might be the D (6 bases). The CDR3 is 16 residues long. Germline V lookup: CDR1 SGHTA, CDR2 FQGNSA. V was pared by 5 bases and J by 1 base, with 16 bases between. CDR3 coding DNA: TGTGCCAGCAGCCGCGAGTATGGCGGGGGCACAGATACGCAGTATTTT. Its protein is CASSREYGGGTDTQYF. The whole variable domain, filled in from reference TRBV7-2 and TRBJ2-3, reads GAGVSQSPSNKVTEKGKDVELRCDPISGHTALYWYRQSLGQGLEFLIYFQGNSAPDKSGLPSDRFSAERTGGSVSTLTIQRTQQEDSAVYLCASSREYGGGTDTQYFGPGTRLTVL.

The rearrangement joins TRBV20-1 to TRBJ2-7; a weak D match, TRBD2 (6 bases). The ends were cut back, 3 bases at V and 1 base at J, with 19 bases in the middle. Germline lookup yields CDR1 DFQATT and CDR2 SNEGSKA (reference sequence). This CDR3 contains 16 residues. DNA of the CDR3: TGCAGTGCTAGTTTTGGATGGGCGGGATATTCCTACGAGCAGTACTTC. Encoded protein: CSASFGWAGYSYEQYF.